This record concerns one T cell receptor (beta chain) sequence. No antigen is known for it. The sample belongs to a study of cytomegalovirus exposure and HLA in healthy donors. Points from the study as a whole: TCR beta V- and J-gene trimming, according to a later analysis, was linked to a missense DCLRE1C variant. The study flagged some 170 TCR beta chains as cytomegalovirus-associated.

V dropped 4 bases and J dropped 5; count of bases not matched to a gene: 11. This CDR3 has 16 amino acids. CDR1 is MNHNY, CDR2 SVGAGI, per germline (reference sequence). The PCR used 60 Vbeta and 13 Jbeta primers. Sequenced by immunoSEQ multiplex PCR; TCRdb stores in-frame clones only, minus some. Among about 110,000 clones listed, approximately 74% were seen once. The sample consisted of PBMCs. This chain joins TRBV6-6 and TRBJ2-3; 8 bases map to TRBD2. The sequence was collected from a woman aged 40 to 49 in good health and CMV-seropositive. CDR3 sequence (DNA): TGTGCCAGCAGTTCGGGTAGCGGGGCCGCTTTAGATACGCAGTATTTT. This gives the protein CASSSGSGAALDTQYF.